These 22 T cell receptor beta chains were all obtained from the same sample, sequenced in a study of graft-versus-host responses after intestinal transplantation. No antigens are known for them. Only in-frame clones appear in the TCRdb table, and some are missing; sequencing was by immunoSEQ multiplex PCR. The table shows 90,000 to 150,000 clones, with 85% to 95% occurring only once. The sequencing used unstimulated CD8+ T cells sorted from spleen or lymph node cells, collected before intestinal transplant. Receptor source: a human donor who received an intestinal transplant.

The chain couples TRBV28 to TRBJ2-4; weak D call: TRBD1 (5 bases). V was cut by 2 bases and J by 3 bases, with 8 bases left in between. This CDR3 contains 14 residues. Germline CDR1 is MDHEN and CDR2 is SYDVKM. The chain's CDR3 is CASSLSTGKNIQYF. The DNA for the CDR3 is TGTGCCAGCAGTTTAAGTACAGGCAAAAACATTCAGTACTTC.

The chain links TRBV7-6 to TRBJ2-4; D gene unclear. CDR3 size: 13 residues. In germline, CDR1 is SGHVS, CDR2 FNYEAQ. Trimming cost V 3 bases and J 3 bases, with 6 bases left between them. The CDR3: CASSFSDKNIQYF. The CDR3, as DNA: TGTGCCAGCAGCTTTTCCGACAAAAACATTCAGTACTTC.

V usage is TRBV27 and J usage is TRBJ1-4; D call uncertain. The CDR3 runs to 15 residues. The V gene's germline CDR1 is MNHEY and CDR2 SMNVEV (reference sequence). Trimming took 0 bases from V and 4 from J, leaving 9 bases between them. The CDR3 sequence: CASSLSLEGNEKLFF. The CDR3 DNA reads TGTGCCAGCAGTTTATCACTGGAGGGTAATGAAAAACTGTTTTTT.

This rearrangement joins TRBV7-3 to TRBJ1-1, with D possibly being TRBD1 (6 bases). The ends were cut back, 0 bases at V and 0 bases at J, with 11 bases in the middle. The CDR3 is 16 amino acids. Germline assignment: CDR1 SGHTA and CDR2 FQGTGA. The CDR3 region is CASSLTGGDMNTEAFF. In nucleotides, the CDR3 is TGTGCCAGCAGCTTAACAGGGGGAGACATGAACACTGAAGCTTTCTTT.

The J gene is TRBJ2-7, the V gene TRBV9, with 8 nucleotides matching TRBD2. CDR1 and CDR2 (germline): SGDLS, YYNGEE. CDR3 length: 15 amino acids. Trimming cost V 3 bases and J 3 bases; bases outside gene matches: 8. CDR3 sequence reads: CASSASSGSLYEQYF. The CDR3 nucleotides read TGTGCCAGCAGCGCCTCAAGCGGGAGCCTCTACGAGCAGTACTTC.

The rearrangement joins TRBV5-8 to TRBJ2-1; 10 bases align to TRBD2. This CDR3 spans 15 amino acids. Trimming cost V 2 bases and J 5 bases; bases outside gene matches: 4. Per germline, CDR1 SGHTS and CDR2 YDEGEE. This chain's CDR3 is CASSLGTSANNEQFF. The CDR3 DNA sequence: TGTGCCAGCAGCTTAGGGACTAGCGCTAACAATGAGCAGTTCTTC.

The gene calls are TRBV7-8 and TRBJ2-3; 10 nucleotides line up with TRBD2. V lost 10 bases and J lost 1; bases outside the gene matches: 5. Looked up from germline, CDR1 is SGHVS and CDR2 is FQNEAQ. This CDR3 region has 14 residues. In nucleotides, the CDR3 is TGTGCCATCGGTGGGACTAGCGGCACAGATACGCAGTATTTT. This translates into CAIGGTSGTDTQYF. Using reference TRBV7-8 and TRBJ2-3 for the parts outside the CDR3, the full variable domain is GAGVSQSPRYKVAKRGQDVALRCDPISGHVSLFWYQQALGQGPEFLTYFQNEAQLDKSGLPSDRFFAERPEGSVSTLKIQRTQQEDSAVYLCAIGGTSGTDTQYFGPGTRLTVL.

This rearrangement joins TRBV28 to TRBJ2-7, with TRBD2 as a possible D gene (6 bases). Germline-derived CDR1 and CDR2 are MDHEN and SYDVKM. V dropped 2 bases and J dropped 6 bases, with 20 bases sitting between them. The CDR3 totals 16 residues. CDR3 loop: CASSLLGGASSREQYF. DNA of the CDR3: TGTGCCAGCAGTTTACTAGGCGGGGCTTCTAGTCGCGAGCAGTACTTC.

This clone was counted a single time. This chain connects TRBV29-1 to TRBJ1-2; 8 bases match TRBD1. The CDR3 is made up of 15 amino acids. In germline, CDR1 is SQVTM, CDR2 ANQGSEA. The junction had 5 bases not matched to a gene; V was cut back by 1 base and J by 1 base. The DNA of the CDR3 is TGCAGCGTTGAAGGTCAGACAGGGGATAACTATGGCTACACCTTC. Translated, it gives CSVEGQTGDNYGYTF.

J is TRBJ1-2 and V is TRBV19; D may be TRBD1 (6 bases). From germline, CDR1 is LNHDA and CDR2 SQIVND (reference sequence). The CDR3 covers 15 residues. The V and J ends lost 0 bases and 3 bases respectively, with 11 bases between them. The CDR3 DNA sequence: TGTGCCAGTAGTATAGATGTGAGGACAGACTATGGCTACACCTTC. Encoded protein: CASSIDVRTDYGYTF.

The rearrangement joins TRBV2 to TRBJ2-1; 9 positions match TRBD2. Unmatched junction bases numbered 8, after V lost 8 bases and J lost 6 bases. The CDR3 consists of 14 residues. Germline V gene lookup returns CDR1 SNHLY and CDR2 FYNNEI. CDR3 sequence reads: CASYSSGSSNEQFF. In nucleotides, the CDR3 is TGTGCCAGCTATAGTAGCGGGAGCAGCAATGAGCAGTTCTTC.

This chain joins TRBV9 and TRBJ2-1, with 10 bases that match TRBD2. The CDR3 consists of 19 residues. V shed 4 bases and J 4 bases; nucleotides not matched to a gene: 17. Per the germline V gene, CDR1 is SGDLS and CDR2 is YYNGEE. CDR3 nucleotide sequence: TGTGCCAGCAGCCCTTCACTACAAACCAGCGGGAGGGCTTACAATGAGCAGTTCTTC. Its protein product is CASSPSLQTSGRAYNEQFF.

This chain joins TRBV7-8 and TRBJ1-5; 9 nucleotides agree with TRBD1. The CDR3 covers 15 residues. Germline-derived CDR1 and CDR2 are SGHVS and FQNEAQ. V lost 5 bases and J lost 6; bases outside the gene matches: 8. Here the CDR3 DNA reads TGTGCCAGCAGCCACGGGACAGGGACGGGTCAGCCCCAGCATTTT. This gives the protein CASSHGTGTGQPQHF. Based on the CDR3 plus reference TRBV7-8 and TRBJ1-5, the full variable domain is GAGVSQSPRYKVAKRGQDVALRCDPISGHVSLFWYQQALGQGPEFLTYFQNEAQLDKSGLPSDRFFAERPEGSVSTLKIQRTQQEDSAVYLCASSHGTGTGQPQHFGDGTRLSIL.

This chain joins TRBV6-5 and TRBJ1-1, with 7 nucleotides matching TRBD1. Germline V gene lookup returns CDR1 MNHEY and CDR2 SVGAGI. The V and J ends lost 6 bases and 4 bases, in that order; junction bases with no gene match: 2. The CDR3 consists of 12 residues. The CDR3 nucleotides read TGTGCCAGCAGAGGACAGGCCACTGAAGCTTTCTTT. Translating it yields CASRGQATEAFF.

The rearrangement joins TRBV28 to TRBJ2-1, with unresolved D. The V end was cut by 6 bases, the J end by 5 bases, with 20 bases between. The CDR3 totals 16 residues. Germline V lookup: CDR1 MDHEN, CDR2 SYDVKM. The CDR3 sequence: CASSPLENIDNNEQFF. CDR3 in DNA: TGTGCCAGCAGCCCCCTGGAGAATATTGACAACAATGAGCAGTTCTTC. Using reference TRBV28 and TRBJ2-1 for the parts outside the CDR3, the full variable domain is DVKVTQSSRYLVKRTGEKVFLECVQDMDHENMFWYRQDPGLGLRLIYFSYDVKMKEKGDIPEGYSVSREKKERFSLILESASTNQTSMYLCASSPLENIDNNEQFFGPGTRLTVL.

This chain connects TRBV14 to TRBJ2-4; 7 bases line up with TRBD1. This CDR3 contains 20 residues. Germline trimming cut 4 bases from V and 3 bases from J; bases unmatched to any gene: 21. Looked up from germline, CDR1 is SGHDN and CDR2 is FVKESK. In DNA, the CDR3 is TGTGCCAGCAGCCTAGTAGACAGGGTGTGGGGGCACATTGACAAAAACATTCAGTACTTC. It codes for CASSLVDRVWGHIDKNIQYF. Using reference TRBV14 and TRBJ2-4 for the parts outside the CDR3, the full variable domain is EAGVTQFPSHSVIEKGQTVTLRCDPISGHDNLYWYRRVMGKEIKFLLHFVKESKQDESGMPNNRFLAERTGGTYSTLKVQPAELEDSGVYFCASSLVDRVWGHIDKNIQYFGAGTRLSVL.

J is TRBJ2-7 and V is TRBV7-3; 10 nucleotides match TRBD2. V gave up 3 bases and J gave up 11 bases; unmatched junction bases: 10. The CDR3 contains 14 residues. Germline lookup yields CDR1 SGHTA and CDR2 FQGTGA. CDR3 coding DNA: TGTGCCAGCAGCTTGGGACTAGCGTCCATGGAAAAGTACTTC. Translated: CASSLGLASMEKYF.

The genes are TRBV11-2 and TRBJ2-7; D call uncertain. The germline V gene has CDR1 SGHAT and CDR2 FQNNGV. Trimming removed 0 bases from V and 0 bases from J, with 12 bases in between. The length of the CDR3 is 16 residues. The CDR3 is CASSLDTSEPSYEQYF. The DNA for the CDR3 is TGTGCCAGCAGCTTAGATACGTCAGAGCCCTCCTACGAGCAGTACTTC.

The chain couples TRBV11-2 to TRBJ1-1; D may be TRBD1 (5 bases). The length of the CDR3 is 17 residues. The V and J ends lost 6 bases and 0 bases respectively, with 20 bases between them. The V gene's germline CDR1 is SGHAT and CDR2 FQNNGV. CDR3 sequence reads: CASSLRVKGRMNTEAFF. The DNA for the CDR3 is TGTGCCAGCAGTCTCAGGGTAAAAGGTCGGATGAACACTGAAGCTTTCTTT.

This chain links TRBV5-8 with TRBJ1-5, with 8 bases matching TRBD1. Trimming at V came to 2 bases and at J to 7 bases, leaving 5 bases not matched to a gene. The CDR3 sequence is 14 residues long. CDR1 and CDR2 from the germline V gene are SGHTS and YDEGEE. The CDR3 loop reads CASSLQGVWQPQHF. The CDR3 DNA is TGTGCCAGCAGCTTACAGGGGGTGTGGCAGCCCCAGCATTTT.

The V and J genes are TRBV30 and TRBJ1-2; D possibly corresponds to TRBD1 (5 bases). This CDR3 region has 10 residues. The germline CDR1 and CDR2 sequences are GTSNPN and SVGIG (reference sequence). V lost 5 bases, J lost 6 bases, and 7 bases lay in between. CDR3 DNA sequence: TGTGCCTGGGACAGTGATGGCTACACCTTC. This gives the protein CAWDSDGYTF. Drawing the rest from reference TRBV30 and TRBJ1-2, the complete variable domain is SQTIHQWPATLVQPVGSPLSLECTVEGTSNPNLYWYRQAAGRGLQLLFYSVGIGQISSEVPQNLSASRPQDRQFILSSKKLLLSDSGFYLCAWDSDGYTFGSGTRLTVV.

CDR3 DNA sequence: TGTGCCAGCGCCCGGGACAGAACCTCTAACTATGGCTACACCTTC. Its translation is CASARDRTSNYGYTF. The chain recombines TRBV27 with TRBJ1-2, with 7 bases matching TRBD1. CDR1 and CDR2 from the germline V gene are MNHEY and SMNVEV (reference sequence). The CDR3 is 15 amino acids. The V gene end was trimmed by 8 bases and the J gene end by 0 bases; junction bases not matched to a gene: 9.